This T cell receptor beta chain appears in the sequencing data of a study of T-cell memory formation after mild COVID-19. TCRdb itself ran the 5' RACE reads through MiXCR, one entry per CDR3 protein. Of about 470,000 distinct CDR3 sequences in the sample, 15% to 20% are singletons; the top ten hold around an eighth. Concerning this clonotype: The antigen remains unidentified.

CDR3 length equals 14 residues. The germline V gene encodes CDR1 MNHEY and CDR2 SVGEGT. Trimming removed 6 bases from V and 4 bases from J, with 15 bases in between. Findings of the study overall: Cross-reactive memory seemingly joined, as some responding clones were found in pre-infection memory. Clones that contracted from day 15 to 85 had balanced CD4/CD8; later expanders were CD4+ biased.

V gene TRBV6-2 or TRBV6-3 combines with J gene TRBJ2-5, with a tentative D call TRBD2 (6 bases). This clonotype was obtained from an adult woman who had mild COVID-19 (a few samples of this study predate the infection). Cell type and time point are not known. The specimen was PBMCs or a T cell subset sorted from them (not recorded which). Written as DNA, the CDR3 is TGTGCCAGCAGCGATTTAGCGGAACGAGAGACCCAGTACTTC. Encoded protein: CASSDLAERETQYF.